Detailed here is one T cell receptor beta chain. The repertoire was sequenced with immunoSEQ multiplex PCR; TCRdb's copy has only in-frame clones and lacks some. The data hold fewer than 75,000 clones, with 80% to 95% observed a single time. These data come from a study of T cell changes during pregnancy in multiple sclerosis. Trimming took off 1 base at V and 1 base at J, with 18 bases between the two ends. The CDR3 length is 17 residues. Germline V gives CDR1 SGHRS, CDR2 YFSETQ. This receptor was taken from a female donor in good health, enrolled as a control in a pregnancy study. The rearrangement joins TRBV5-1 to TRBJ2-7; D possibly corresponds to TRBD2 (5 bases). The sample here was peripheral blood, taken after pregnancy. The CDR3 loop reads CASSLSRGPTSSYEQYF. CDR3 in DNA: TGCGCCAGCAGCTTGTCTCGGGGTCCTACTAGTTCCTACGAGCAGTACTTC.